Shown below are 4 T cell receptor beta chains from a single sample sequenced in a study of blood T cell repertoires in COVID-19. Generated by immunoSEQ multiplex PCR, the TCRdb table keeps only in-frame clones and is missing some. The sample has around 270,000 clones; 80% to 85% are singletons. Sequencing was performed on peripheral blood. These receptor sequences come from a woman between 40 and 50 years old who had recovered from COVID-19.

The V and J genes are TRBV28 and TRBJ1-6; 9 bases map to TRBD1. The CDR3 runs 16 residues. The germline gives CDR1 MDHEN, CDR2 SYDVKM. The V gene end was trimmed by 6 bases and the J gene end by 2 bases; junction bases not matched to a gene: 5. DNA for the CDR3: TGTGCCAGCAGGGGACAGGGCAGAACCTATAATTCACCCCTCCACTTT. It is translated as CASRGQGRTYNSPLHF.

V gene TRBV2 combines with J gene TRBJ2-5; TRBD2 matches 14 bases. The germline V gene has CDR1 SNHLY and CDR2 FYNNEI. The CDR3 loop spans 15 amino acids. J lost 7 bases, V lost 5 bases, and 6 bases had no gene match. CDR3 amino acids: CASSPGLAGDVTQYF. Here the CDR3 DNA reads TGTGCCAGCAGTCCGGGACTAGCGGGGGACGTGACCCAGTACTTC.

To note about this clone: A much larger clonotype is one base distant, so this may be a read error. This chain joins TRBV9 and TRBJ2-2; perhaps TRBD1 as D (5 bases). The V gene's germline CDR1 is SGDLS and CDR2 YYNGEE. V lost 3 bases and J 3 bases, leaving 6 bases between the germline ends. The CDR3 totals 13 residues. CDR3: CASSEGDTGELFF. As DNA, the CDR3 is TGTGCCAGCAGCGAAGGGGACACCGGGGAGCTGTTTTTT.

The chain joins TRBV6-5 to TRBJ2-2, with D perhaps matching TRBD1 (5 bases). Germline CDR1 and CDR2: MNHEY and SVGAGI. The CDR3 is 15 amino acids. V was trimmed by 2 bases and J by 3 bases, leaving 10 bases between them. CDR3 protein: CASSYEGDYTGELFF. The DNA of the CDR3 is TGTGCCAGCAGTTACGAAGGGGATTACACCGGGGAGCTGTTTTTT.